This TCR beta chain was sequenced for a study of long-term antiretroviral therapy in people with HIV. Study-level points and caveats: Repertoires with HIV possessed tighter CDR3 length spans than those of controls. The clones with expansion before ART were dominant in the repertoire at all time points. Drawn between 2004 and 2017, the blood was possibly obtained under older ART regimens.

They ran version v3.0 of the immunoSEQ assay at survey level. Sequencing was performed with immunoSEQ multiplex PCR; in TCRdb, only in-frame clones are kept and a portion is missing. The sample contains 17,000 or so clones, 70% to 90% of which appear only once. Every single participant having HIV got treatment inside the United States. On this clone: What it recognizes is unknown.

Trimming stripped 6 bases from V and 5 bases from J, with 17 bases between. Germline lookup yields CDR1 KGHSH and CDR2 LQKENI. The CDR3 has 14 residues. Specimen: unsorted PBMCs, collected 0.3 years after starting antiretroviral therapy. This clonotype was sampled from a man between 18 and 29 years old with HIV. The rearrangement links TRBV18 to TRBJ2-7; either TRBD1 or TRBD2 may supply D (5 bases each). The CDR3 DNA sequence: TGTGCCAGCTCCTCCCGGGGCGCGTTCAACGAGCAGTACTTC. It yields the protein CASSSRGAFNEQYF.